This entry features one TCR beta chain sequence. Its specificity is not known. The data were obtained in a study of T cell responses to AZD1222 COVID-19 vaccine. Study findings and constraints: Two AZD1222 administrations were followed by greater Spike-specific TCR breadth and depth.

This CDR3 is 11 amino acids long. Germline CDR1 SEHNR, CDR2 FQNEAQ (reference sequence). The ends were cut back, 4 bases at V and 11 bases at J, with 9 bases in the middle. Only in-frame clones appear in the TCRdb table, and some are missing; sequencing was by immunoSEQ multiplex PCR. The table shows 85,000 to 130,000 clones, with more than 75% occurring only once. V and J are TRBV7-9 and TRBJ1-5; weak D call: TRBD1 (5 bases). The receptor's source is an adult in good health. Here the sequenced sample was peripheral blood, taken on day 0 of AZD1222 vaccination. The CDR3 spells CASSSLGAQHF. The CDR3 bases are TGTGCCAGCAGCTCCCTGGGGGCCCAGCATTTT.